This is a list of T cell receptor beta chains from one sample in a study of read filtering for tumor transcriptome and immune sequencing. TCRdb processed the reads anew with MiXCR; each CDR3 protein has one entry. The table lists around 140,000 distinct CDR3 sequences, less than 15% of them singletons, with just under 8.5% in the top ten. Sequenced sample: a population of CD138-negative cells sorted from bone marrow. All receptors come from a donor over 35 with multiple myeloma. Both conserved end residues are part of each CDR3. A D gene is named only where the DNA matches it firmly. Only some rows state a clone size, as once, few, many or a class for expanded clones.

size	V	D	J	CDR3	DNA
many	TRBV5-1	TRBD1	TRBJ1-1	CASSQPDRAYGTEAFF	TGCGCCAGCAGCCAGCCAGACAGGGCTTACGGCACTGAAGCTTTCTTT
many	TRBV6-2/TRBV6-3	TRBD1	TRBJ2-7	CASSYGTGTGGASYEQYF	TGTGCCAGCAGTTACGGGACAGGGACAGGTGGGGCCTCCTACGAGCAGTACTTC
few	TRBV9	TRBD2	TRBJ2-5	CASSDNLLAGGEETQYF	TGTGCCAGCAGCGACAACCTACTAGCGGGAGGTGAAGAGACCCAGTACTTC
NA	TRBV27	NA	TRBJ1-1	CASSLRGFGGETEALF	TGTGCCAGCAGTTTGAGAGGGTTTGGTGGGGAGACTGAAGCTCTCTTT
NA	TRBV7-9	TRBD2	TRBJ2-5	CASSRERDDQETQYF	TGTGCCAGCAGCAGAGAGCGGGACGACCAAGAGACCCAGTACTTC
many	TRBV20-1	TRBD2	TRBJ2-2	CSATNALSGRPPGELFF	TGCAGTGCTACGAACGCACTTAGCGGGAGACCCCCCGGGGAGCTGTTTTTT
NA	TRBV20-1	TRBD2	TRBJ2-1	CSFLRASGSNEQFF	TGCAGTTTTCTAAGGGCTAGCGGGAGTAATGAGCAGTTCTTC
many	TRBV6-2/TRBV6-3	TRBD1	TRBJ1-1	CASRPDRAKTEAFF	TGTGCCAGCAGACCGGACAGGGCTAAGACTGAAGCTTTCTTT
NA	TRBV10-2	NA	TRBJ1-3	CASGEDSRFGSGNTIYF	TGCGCCAGCGGTGAAGACAGCCGTTTTGGCTCTGGAAACACCATATATTTT
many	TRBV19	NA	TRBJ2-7	CASSMQGRDEQYF	TGTGCCAGTAGTATGCAGGGGCGCGACGAGCAGTACTTC
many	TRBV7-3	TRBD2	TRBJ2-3	CASSSWTSGGTDTQYF	TGTGCCAGCAGCTCCTGGACTAGCGGGGGCACAGATACGCAGTATTTT
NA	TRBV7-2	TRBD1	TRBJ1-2	CASGWDRLSLSYTF	TGTGCCAGCGGCTGGGACAGGCTATCATTGAGCTACACCTTC
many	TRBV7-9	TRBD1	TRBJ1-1	CASSFPAQGVAFF	TGTGCCAGCAGCTTTCCGGCTCAGGGGGTAGCTTTCTTT
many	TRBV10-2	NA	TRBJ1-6	CASSGHSSKGWYNSPLHF	TGCGCCAGCAGTGGGCACAGCTCCAAGGGGTGGTATAATTCACCCCTCCACTTT
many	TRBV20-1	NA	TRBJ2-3	CSAPPGAKDTDTQYF	TGCAGTGCCCCCCCAGGGGCGAAAGACACAGATACGCAGTATTTT
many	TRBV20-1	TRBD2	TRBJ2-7	CSVGVSGGEQYF	TGCAGTGTAGGGGTGTCGGGGGGAGAGCAGTACTTC
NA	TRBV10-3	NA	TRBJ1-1	CAIRQSDTEAFF	TGTGCCATCAGACAGAGCGACACTGAAGCTTTCTTT
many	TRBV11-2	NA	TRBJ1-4	CASGATNEKLFF	TGTGCCAGCGGCGCAACTAATGAAAAACTGTTTTTT
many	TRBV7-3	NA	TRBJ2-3	CASSLSLASTDTQYF	TGTGCCAGCAGCTTAAGTCTAGCCAGCACAGATACGCAGTATTTT
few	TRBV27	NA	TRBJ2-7	CASSLSPGLGAKGGYEQYF	TGTGCCAGCAGTCTTTCCCCGGGACTGGGGGCGAAAGGTGGCTACGAGCAGTACTTC
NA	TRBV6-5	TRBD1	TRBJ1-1	CASSYRGQNTEAFF	TGTGCCAGCAGCTACAGGGGCCAGAACACTGAAGCTTTCTTT
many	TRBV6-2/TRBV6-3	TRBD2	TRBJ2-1	CASSYPGTSGLYNEQFF	TGTGCCAGCAGTTATCCCGGGACTAGCGGCCTCTACAATGAGCAGTTCTTC
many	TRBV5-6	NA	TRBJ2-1	CASSFQSGGQEQFF	TGTGCCAGCAGCTTTCAGTCGGGGGGACAGGAGCAGTTCTTC
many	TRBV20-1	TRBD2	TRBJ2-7	CSAKGTSGYEQYF	TGCAGTGCTAAGGGTACTAGCGGCTACGAGCAGTACTTC
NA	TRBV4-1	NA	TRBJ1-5	CASSQAAGRASNQPQHF	TGCGCCAGCAGCCAGGCCGCCGGCAGGGCGAGCAATCAGCCCCAGCATTTT